Here is one TCR beta chain with its context. The data stem from a study of T cell changes during pregnancy in multiple sclerosis. The data were produced by immunoSEQ multiplex PCR, yet TCRdb's version contains in-frame clones alone and is incomplete. The table has around 130,000 clones, roughly 92% seen once. The CDR3 loop spans 16 amino acids. Losses at the gene ends were 4 bases for V and 4 bases for J; bases not matched to a gene: 8. From germline, CDR1 is MNHEY and CDR2 SMNVEV (reference sequence). This chain connects TRBV27 to TRBJ2-1; 9 bases fit TRBD1. The sample in question was peripheral blood, obtained before pregnancy. The clonotype comes from a female donor with multiple sclerosis, enrolled in a pregnancy study. CDR3 DNA: TGTGCCAGCAGTTCCCGACAGGGGGTGGGATACAATGAGCAGTTCTTC. This encodes CASSSRQGVGYNEQFF.